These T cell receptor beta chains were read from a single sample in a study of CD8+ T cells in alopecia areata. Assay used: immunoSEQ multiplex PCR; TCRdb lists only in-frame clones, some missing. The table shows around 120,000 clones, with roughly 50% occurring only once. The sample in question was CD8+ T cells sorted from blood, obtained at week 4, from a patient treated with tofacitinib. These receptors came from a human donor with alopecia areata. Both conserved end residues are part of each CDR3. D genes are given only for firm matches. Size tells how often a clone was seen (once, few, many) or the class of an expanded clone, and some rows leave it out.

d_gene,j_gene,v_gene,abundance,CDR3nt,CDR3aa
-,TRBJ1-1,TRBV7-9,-,TGTGCCAGCAGCACTACGACAGCGGAAATGAACACTGAAGCTTTCTTT,CASSTTTAEMNTEAFF
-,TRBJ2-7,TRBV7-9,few,TGTGCCAGCAGCCGCGGTGGGGCCTACGAGCAGTACTTC,CASSRGGAYEQYF
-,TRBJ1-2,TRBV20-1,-,TGCAGTGCTCGACTCGATGGCTACACCTTC,CSARLDGYTF
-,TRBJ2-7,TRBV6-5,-,TGTGCCACCCAACCCAGCTCCTACGAGCAGTACTTC,CATQPSSYEQYF
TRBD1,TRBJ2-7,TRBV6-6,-,TGTGCCAGCAGTTACGACGGGACAGGGTACGAGCAGTACTTC,CASSYDGTGYEQYF
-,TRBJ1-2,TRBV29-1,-,TGCAGCTTAACAGAACCTAACGTTAATGGCTACACCTTC,CSLTEPNVNGYTF
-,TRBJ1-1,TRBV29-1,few,TGCAGCGGGCACGGCACGAACACTGAAGCTTTCTTT,CSGHGTNTEAFF
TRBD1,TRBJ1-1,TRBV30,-,TGTGCCTGGTCACGGGGAGGGGGCGTGAACACTGAAGCTTTCTTT,CAWSRGGGVNTEAFF
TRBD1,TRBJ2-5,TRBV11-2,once,TGTGCCAGCAGCAGCCGGGACAGGGGATGGGAGACCCAGTACTTC,CASSSRDRGWETQYF
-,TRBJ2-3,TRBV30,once,TGTGCCTGGAGTGACGGGGTAGGAACAGATACGCAGTATTTT,CAWSDGVGTDTQYF
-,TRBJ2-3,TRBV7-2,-,TGTGCCAGCAGGCCGACTAGTCGTGTGGGCACAGATACGCAGTATTTT,CASRPTSRVGTDTQYF
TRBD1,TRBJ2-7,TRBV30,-,TGTGCCTGGGGCTGGACAGGGGTTAACGAGCAGTACTTC,CAWGWTGVNEQYF
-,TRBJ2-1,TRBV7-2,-,TGTGCCAGCAGCCGCACTGTGGGGGATACATACAATGAGCAGTTCTTC,CASSRTVGDTYNEQFF
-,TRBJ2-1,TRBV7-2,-,TGTGCCAGCAGCTTAGCGGGCGGGCCCGTTACTGAGCAGTTCTTC,CASSLAGGPVTEQFF
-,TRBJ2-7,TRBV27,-,TGTGCCAGCAGTTTAGGGCAGGGGTTATACTACGAGCAGTACTTC,CASSLGQGLYYEQYF
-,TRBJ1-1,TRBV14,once,TGTGCCAGCAGCCACGGAGGGACTGAAGCTTTCTTT,CASSHGGTEAFF
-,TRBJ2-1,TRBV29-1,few,TGCAGCGTTGAAACTGGGGAGAACAATGAGCAGTTCTTC,CSVETGENNEQFF
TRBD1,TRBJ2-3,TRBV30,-,TGTGCCTGGACCCACGGGACAGGGGTTGCAGATACGCAGTATTTT,CAWTHGTGVADTQYF
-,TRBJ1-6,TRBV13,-,TGTGCCAGCAGCACCCGGGACGGGAATTCACCCCTCCACTTT,CASSTRDGNSPLHF
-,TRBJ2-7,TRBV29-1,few,TGCAGCCTAACAGGGCAAGGGTACGAGCAGTACTTC,CSLTGQGYEQYF
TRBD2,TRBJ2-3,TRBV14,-,TGTGCCAGCAGCCCGGGACTAGCGGGGGGGCAGCATACGCAGTATTTT,CASSPGLAGGQHTQYF
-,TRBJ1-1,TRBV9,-,TGTGCCAGCAGCACAGGAAACACTGAAGCTTTCTTT,CASSTGNTEAFF
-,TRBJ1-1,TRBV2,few,TGTGCCAGCCAAAATATTGAAGCTTTCTTT,CASQNIEAFF
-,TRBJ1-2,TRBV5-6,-,TGTGCCAGCAGCCCCCCCGGGGAGGGCTACACCTTC,CASSPPGEGYTF
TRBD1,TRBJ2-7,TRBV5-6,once,TGTGCCAGCAGCTTCGGGACAGGGGGCACCTACGAGCAGTACTTC,CASSFGTGGTYEQYF
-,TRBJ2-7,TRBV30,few,TGTGCCTGGAGTGTATTAAAAGGCGGGCCCAGATTC,CAWSVLKGGPRF
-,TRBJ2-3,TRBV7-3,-,TGTGCCAGCAGCTCCCCGCGTGAGAGGGGGGGCACAGATACGCAGTATTTT,CASSSPRERGGTDTQYF
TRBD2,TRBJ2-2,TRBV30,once,TGTGCCTGGAGTGAGGGAGGGGCTGGGCTGTTTTTT,CAWSEGGAGLFF
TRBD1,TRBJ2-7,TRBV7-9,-,TGTGCCAGCACCCGACAGGGGGCAGGGTACGAGCAGTACTTC,CASTRQGAGYEQYF
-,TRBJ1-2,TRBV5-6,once,TGTGCCAGCAGCTTGGGACGGACCCCTAACTATGGCTACACCTTC,CASSLGRTPNYGYTF
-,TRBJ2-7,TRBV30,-,TGTGCCTGGAGTGGAGATAGGACACTGTCCTACGAGCAGTACTTC,CAWSGDRTLSYEQYF
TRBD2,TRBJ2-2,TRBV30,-,TGTGCCTGGAATCCAGGACTAGCGGCGGACGGGGAGCTGTTTTTT,CAWNPGLAADGELFF
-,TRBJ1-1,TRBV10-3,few,TGTGCCATCAGTGATCCGGGCTTAGGTTCTGAAGCTTTCTTT,CAISDPGLGSEAFF
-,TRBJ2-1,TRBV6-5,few,TGTGCCAGCAGATTGACAGGGGCGGGAGCGCAGTTCTTC,CASRLTGAGAQFF
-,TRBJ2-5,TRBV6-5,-,TGTGCCAGCAGTCACAATCAGGAAGAGACCCAGTACTTC,CASSHNQEETQYF
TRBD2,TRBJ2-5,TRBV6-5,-,TGTGCCAGCTCCCGGTCCCTAGCGGCACGGGAGACCCAGTACTTC,CASSRSLAARETQYF
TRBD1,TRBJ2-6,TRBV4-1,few,TGCGCCAGCAGCCAATCTGGGACAGGGGCTCTCGGGGCCAACGTCCTGACTTTC,CASSQSGTGALGANVLTF
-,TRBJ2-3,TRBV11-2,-,TGTGCCAGCAGCTTAGGGGGACGATCATCTAGCACAGATACGCAGTATTTT,CASSLGGRSSSTDTQYF
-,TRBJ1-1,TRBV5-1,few,TGCGCCAGCAGCTTGGTCCTGAACACTGAAGCTTTCTTT,CASSLVLNTEAFF
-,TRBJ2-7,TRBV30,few,TGTGCCTGGAGTGATGAAAACGCGGGGGAGCAGTACTTC,CAWSDENAGEQYF
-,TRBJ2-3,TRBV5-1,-,TGCGCCAGCAGCTTGGATGGGGTCAGGTTGTGGGATACGCAGTATTTT,CASSLDGVRLWDTQYF
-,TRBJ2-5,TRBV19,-,TGTGCCAGTAGTATAACGCCACGAGGGTCAGAGACCCAGTACTTC,CASSITPRGSETQYF
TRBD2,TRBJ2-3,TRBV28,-,TGTGCCAGCAGTTCCGGACTAGCGGGGGGGCCCGGCACAGATACGCAGTATTTT,CASSSGLAGGPGTDTQYF
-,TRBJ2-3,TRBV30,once,TGTGCCTGGAGCGGAGGGGATAGCACAGATACGCAGTATTTT,CAWSGGDSTDTQYF
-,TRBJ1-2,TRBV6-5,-,TGTGCCAGCAGCTCCACCAGAGCTAACTATGGCTACACCTTC,CASSSTRANYGYTF
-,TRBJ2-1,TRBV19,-,TGTGCCAGTAGTATAGTAGCAACTGGGCGGGACTCCTACAATGAGCAGTTCTTC,CASSIVATGRDSYNEQFF
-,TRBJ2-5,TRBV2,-,TGTGCCAGCAGTGATCCCCAAGAGACCCAGTACTTC,CASSDPQETQYF
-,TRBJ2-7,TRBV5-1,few,TGCGCCAGCAGCTTGGGTGCGGAGCAGTACTTC,CASSLGAEQYF
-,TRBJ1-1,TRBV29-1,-,TGCAGCGCCCCACAGGGAAACACTGAAGCTTTCTTT,CSAPQGNTEAFF
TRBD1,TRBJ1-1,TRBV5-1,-,TGCGCCAGCAGCTTGACAGGGGTGAACACTGAAGCTTTCTTT,CASSLTGVNTEAFF
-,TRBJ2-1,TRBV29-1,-,TGCAGCGTTGAATGGCGGAGCTCCTACAATGAGCAGTTCTTC,CSVEWRSSYNEQFF
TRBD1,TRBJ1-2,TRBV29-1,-,TGCAGCGTTGAAGAGCGCTTACAGGGGAATGGCTACACCTTC,CSVEERLQGNGYTF
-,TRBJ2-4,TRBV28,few,TGTGCCAGCAGACGGCCGCGGCTGGACATTCAGTACTTC,CASRRPRLDIQYF
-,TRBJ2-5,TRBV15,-,TGTGCCACCGGACCCAGTACAGAGACCCAGTACTTC,CATGPSTETQYF
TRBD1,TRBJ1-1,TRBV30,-,TGTGCCTGGAAGACAGGGTTTGGCACTGAAGCTTTCTTT,CAWKTGFGTEAFF